One and the same sample provided the 15 T cell receptor beta chains below, sequenced in a study of PD-L1 blockade in urothelial cancer. Produced via immunoSEQ multiplex PCR; TCRdb's table is partial and in-frame only. The sample contains tens of thousands of clones, roughly four fifths of which appear only once. The specimen comprised PBMCs, sampled around atezolizumab (anti-PD-L1) treatment. These receptors all stem from a man in his 70s with urothelial cancer.

The chain carries TRBV29-1 and TRBJ1-3, with D unclear. The length of the CDR3 is 13 residues. V was shortened by 7 bases and J by 0 bases, with 10 bases between the two germline ends. Germline-derived CDR1 and CDR2 are SQVTM and ANQGSEA. CDR3 bases: TGCAGCGCGCGCCGGGGCTCTGGAAACACCATATATTTT. It is translated as CSARRGSGNTIYF.

Written as DNA, the CDR3 is TGTGCCTGGAGTGTACCCACGGTGAGCGGGGGGGCGGCAGATACGCAGTATTTT. Protein: CAWSVPTVSGGAADTQYF. The V and J genes are TRBV30 and TRBJ2-3, with 10 bases fitting TRBD2. Trimming took 0 bases from V and 4 from J; bases not matched to a gene: 13. The germline V gene encodes CDR1 GTSNPN and CDR2 SVGIG (reference sequence). The CDR3 has 18 residues.

J is TRBJ2-5 and V is TRBV7-6; 8 bases line up with TRBD2. After removal of 5 bases from V and 5 bases from J, the junction contained 4 bases not matched to a gene. CDR1 and CDR2 from the germline V gene are SGHVS and FNYEAQ. The CDR3 covers 13 residues. The CDR3 here is CASSGLASETQYF. The CDR3 DNA reads TGTGCCAGCAGCGGACTAGCTTCTGAGACCCAGTACTTC.

This rearrangement joins TRBV11-2 to TRBJ2-7; 9 nucleotides agree with TRBD1. With V trimmed by 1 base and J by 3 bases, 4 bases remained unmatched. The germline V gene encodes CDR1 SGHAT and CDR2 FQNNGV. CDR3 length: 15 amino acids. The CDR3 DNA follows: TGTGCCAGCAGCTTAGGGGGGACAGGGAACTACGAGCAGTACTTC. It translates to CASSLGGTGNYEQYF. The full variable domain, rest sourced from reference TRBV11-2 and TRBJ2-7, is EAGVAQSPRYKIIEKRQSVAFWCNPISGHATLYWYQQILGQGPKLLIQFQNNGVVDDSQLPKDRFSAERLKGVDSTLKIQPAKLEDSAVYLCASSLGGTGNYEQYFGPGTRLTVT.

The CDR3 region has the DNA TGTGCCATCAGTAGGGAGGGACAGGGGGTCCACAATGAGCAGTTCTTC. Its protein is CAISREGQGVHNEQFF. This chain links TRBV10-3 with TRBJ2-1, with 11 bases identical to TRBD1. With V trimmed by 5 bases and J by 5 bases, 8 bases remained unmatched. Germline lookup yields CDR1 ENHRY and CDR2 SYGVKD. CDR3 length equals 16 residues.

The chain couples TRBV6-1 to TRBJ2-2, with D possibly TRBD2 on 5 matching bases. The CDR3 contains 13 residues. CDR1 is MNHNS, CDR2 SASEGT, per germline. Trimming removed 4 bases from V and 7 bases from J, with 10 bases in between. CDR3 loop: CASSGGRVGELFF. For the CDR3, the DNA is TGTGCCAGCAGTGGAGGGCGAGTCGGGGAGCTGTTTTTT.

The V and J genes are TRBV15 and TRBJ2-4; 10 nucleotides match TRBD2. The CDR3 sequence is 16 residues long. Germline assignment: CDR1 LNHNV and CDR2 YYDKDF (reference sequence). V shed 8 bases, J shed 3 bases, and the junction held 10 bases outside the gene matches. CDR3 bases: TGTGCCACCCGGGGGGGGTCTAGCGGGGGCAAAAACATTCAGTACTTC. Translated, it gives CATRGGSSGGKNIQYF.

The J gene is TRBJ2-7, the V gene TRBV15; a weak D match, TRBD1 (6 bases). V was trimmed by 1 base and J by 3 bases, leaving 7 bases between them. This CDR3 is 13 amino acids long. CDR1 LNHNV and CDR2 YYDKDF come from the germline V gene (reference sequence). CDR3 nucleotides: TGTGCCACCAGCAGAGTACAGGGCTACGAGCAGTACTTC. This translates into CATSRVQGYEQYF.

The genes are TRBV29-1 and TRBJ2-3; no clear D gene. The germline gives CDR1 SQVTM, CDR2 ANQGSEA. This CDR3 has 12 residues. Deletions cut 5 bases from V and 5 bases from J, with 11 bases between. The CDR3 is CSVLDNKDTQYF. The CDR3 DNA reads as TGCAGCGTTTTAGACAATAAAGATACGCAGTATTTT.

J is TRBJ2-1 and V is TRBV27; TRBD1 matches at 10 bases. Trimming removed 5 bases from V and 0 bases from J; junction bases left unmatched: 4. The CDR3 contains 16 residues. Germline lookup yields CDR1 MNHEY and CDR2 SMNVEV (reference sequence). The CDR3 spells CASSRTGGPSYNEQFF. The CDR3 region has the DNA TGTGCCAGCAGTAGGACAGGGGGTCCCTCCTACAATGAGCAGTTCTTC.

The chain is built from TRBV19 and TRBJ2-5; tentative D call: TRBD2 (5 bases). Germline values: CDR1 LNHDA, CDR2 SQIVND (reference sequence). CDR3 length: 13 residues. Trimming took 8 bases from V and 5 from J, leaving 15 bases between them. DNA for the CDR3: TGTGCCAGTTCCCCGGCGACTATGGAGACCCAGTACTTC. Amino acids: CASSPATMETQYF.

This sequence joins TRBV4-1 and TRBJ2-7; TRBD2 might be the D (5 bases). CDR1 is MGHRA and CDR2 is YSYEKL in the germline V gene. CDR3 length: 15 amino acids. Trimming left V 4 bases short and J 0 bases short, with 13 bases between. DNA for the CDR3: TGCGCCAGCAGCCCAGCCGGTAGCGCCTCCTACGAGCAGTACTTC. Translating it yields CASSPAGSASYEQYF.

The CDR3 DNA reads TGTGCCAGCAGCCCTTCATGGCTCGGGGAGCTGTTTTTT. The encoded protein is CASSPSWLGELFF. The chain combines TRBV7-8 with TRBJ2-2; D remains ambiguous. Germline CDR1 reads SGHVS; CDR2 reads FQNEAQ. The CDR3 is made up of 13 amino acids. Trimming shortened V by 5 bases and J by 7 bases, and 11 bases separated the two germline ends. The whole variable domain, filled in from reference TRBV7-8 and TRBJ2-2, reads GAGVSQSPRYKVAKRGQDVALRCDPISGHVSLFWYQQALGQGPEFLTYFQNEAQLDKSGLPSDRFFAERPEGSVSTLKIQRTQQEDSAVYLCASSPSWLGELFFGEGSRLTVL.

The gene calls are TRBV9 and TRBJ2-7; D is ambiguous. The V gene lost 0 bases and the J gene lost 5 bases, with 9 bases spanning the gap. The CDR3 runs to 13 residues. Germline-derived CDR1 and CDR2 are SGDLS and YYNGEE. CDR3: CASSVVDSNEQYF. CDR3 sequence (DNA): TGTGCCAGCAGCGTAGTCGATAGCAACGAGCAGTACTTC.

The chain carries TRBV9 and TRBJ1-1; a possible D gene is TRBD1 (5 bases). Germline V gives CDR1 SGDLS, CDR2 YYNGEE. There are 19 residues in the CDR3. V lost 0 bases and J 4 bases, leaving 25 bases between the germline ends. The CDR3 region has the DNA TGTGCCAGCAGCGTAGGAGTATGGGGGGGAAACCCACTCGTCACTGAAGCTTTCTTT. Protein product: CASSVGVWGGNPLVTEAFF.